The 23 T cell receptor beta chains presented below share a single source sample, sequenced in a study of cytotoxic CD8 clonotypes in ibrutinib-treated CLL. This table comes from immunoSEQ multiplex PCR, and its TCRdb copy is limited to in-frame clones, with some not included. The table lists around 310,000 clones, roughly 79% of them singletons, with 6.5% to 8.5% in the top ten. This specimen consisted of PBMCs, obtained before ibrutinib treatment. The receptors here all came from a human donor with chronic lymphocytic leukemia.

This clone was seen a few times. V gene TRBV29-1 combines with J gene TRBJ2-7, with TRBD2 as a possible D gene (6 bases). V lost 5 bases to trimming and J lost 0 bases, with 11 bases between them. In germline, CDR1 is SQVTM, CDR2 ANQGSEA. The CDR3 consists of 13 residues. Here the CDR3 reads CSVREGGSYEQYF. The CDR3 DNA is TGCAGCGTTAGAGAGGGAGGCTCCTACGAGCAGTACTTC.

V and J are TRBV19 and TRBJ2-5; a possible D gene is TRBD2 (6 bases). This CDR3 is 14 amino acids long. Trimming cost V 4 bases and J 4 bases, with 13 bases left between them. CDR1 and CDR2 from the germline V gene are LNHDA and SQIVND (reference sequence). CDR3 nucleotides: TGTGCCAGTAGTAAGAACCGGGGAGGAGAGACCCAGTACTTC. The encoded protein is CASSKNRGGETQYF.

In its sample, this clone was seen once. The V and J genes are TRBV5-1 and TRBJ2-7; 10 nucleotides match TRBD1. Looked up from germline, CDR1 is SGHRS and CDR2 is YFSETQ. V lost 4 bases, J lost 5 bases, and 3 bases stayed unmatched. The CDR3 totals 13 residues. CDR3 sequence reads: CASSRTGGDEQYF. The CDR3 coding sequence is TGCGCCAGCAGCAGGACAGGGGGAGACGAGCAGTACTTC.

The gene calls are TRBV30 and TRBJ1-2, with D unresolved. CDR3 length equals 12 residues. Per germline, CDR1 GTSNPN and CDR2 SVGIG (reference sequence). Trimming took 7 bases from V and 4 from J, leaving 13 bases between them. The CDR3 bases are TGTGCCTTCGTGACCGACTCCTATGGCTACACCTTC. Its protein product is CAFVTDSYGYTF.

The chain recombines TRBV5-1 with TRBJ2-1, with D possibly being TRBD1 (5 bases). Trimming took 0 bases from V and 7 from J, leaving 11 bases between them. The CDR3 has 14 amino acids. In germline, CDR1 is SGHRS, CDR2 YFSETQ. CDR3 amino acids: CASSLEAGKNEQFF. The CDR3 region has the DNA TGCGCCAGCAGCTTGGAAGCAGGGAAGAATGAGCAGTTCTTC.

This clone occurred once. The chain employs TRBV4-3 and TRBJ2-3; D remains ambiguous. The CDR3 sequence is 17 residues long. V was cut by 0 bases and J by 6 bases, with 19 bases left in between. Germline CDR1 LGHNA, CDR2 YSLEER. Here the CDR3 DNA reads TGCGCCAGCAGCCAAGATCCACTACCACGGCCCCCCGATACGCAGTATTTT. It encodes CASSQDPLPRPPDTQYF.

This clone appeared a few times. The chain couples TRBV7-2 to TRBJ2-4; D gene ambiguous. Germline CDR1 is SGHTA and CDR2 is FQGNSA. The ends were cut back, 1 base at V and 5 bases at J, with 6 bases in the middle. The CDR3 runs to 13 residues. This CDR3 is CASSLEAENIQYF. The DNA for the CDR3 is TGTGCCAGCAGCTTAGAAGCAGAAAACATTCAGTACTTC.

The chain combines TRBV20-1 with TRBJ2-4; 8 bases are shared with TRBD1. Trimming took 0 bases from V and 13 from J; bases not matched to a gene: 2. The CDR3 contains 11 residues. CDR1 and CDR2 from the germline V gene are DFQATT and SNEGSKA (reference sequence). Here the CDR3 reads CSARDRTGQYF. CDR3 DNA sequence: TGCAGTGCTAGAGATCGGACAGGGCAGTACTTC.

CDR3 region: CASSDRGTGGVGYTF. CDR3 nucleotides: TGTGCCAGCAGTGACCGGGGGACAGGGGGCGTTGGCTACACCTTC. The chain uses TRBV2 and TRBJ1-2; 12 positions match TRBD1. The CDR3 length is 15 residues. Trimming took 3 bases from V and 7 from J; bases not matched to a gene: 6. The V gene's germline CDR1 is SNHLY and CDR2 FYNNEI. Full variable domain (outside the CDR3, taken from reference TRBV2 and TRBJ1-2): EPEVTQTPSHQVTQMGQEVILRCVPISNHLYFYWYRQILGQKVEFLVSFYNNEISEKSEIFDDQFSVERPDGSNFTLKIRSTKLEDSAMYFCASSDRGTGGVGYTFGSGTRLTVV.

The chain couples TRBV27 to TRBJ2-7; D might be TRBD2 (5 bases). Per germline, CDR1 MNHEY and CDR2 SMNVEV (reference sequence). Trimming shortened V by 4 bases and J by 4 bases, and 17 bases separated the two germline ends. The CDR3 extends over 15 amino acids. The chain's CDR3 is CASSSPRAGRYEQYF. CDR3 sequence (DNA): TGTGCCAGCAGTTCGCCCCGGGCGGGCCGATACGAGCAGTACTTC.

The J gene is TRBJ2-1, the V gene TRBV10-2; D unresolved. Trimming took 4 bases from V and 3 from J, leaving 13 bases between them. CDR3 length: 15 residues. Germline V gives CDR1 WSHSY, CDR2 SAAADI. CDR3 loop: CASSVLGWSYNEQFF. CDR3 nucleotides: TGCGCCAGCAGTGTTTTGGGGTGGAGCTACAATGAGCAGTTCTTC.

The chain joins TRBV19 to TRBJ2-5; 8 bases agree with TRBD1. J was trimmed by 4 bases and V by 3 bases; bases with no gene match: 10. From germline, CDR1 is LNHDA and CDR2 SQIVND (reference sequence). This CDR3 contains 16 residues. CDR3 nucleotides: TGTGCCAGTAGTATTTTGTTCCAGGGGGCGGCAGAGACCCAGTACTTC. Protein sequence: CASSILFQGAAETQYF.

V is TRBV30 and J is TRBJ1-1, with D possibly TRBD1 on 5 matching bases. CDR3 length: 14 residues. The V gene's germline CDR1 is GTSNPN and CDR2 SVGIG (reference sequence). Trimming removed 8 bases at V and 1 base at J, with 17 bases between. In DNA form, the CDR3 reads TGTGCCGGCACCGGGGGTACGGCGAACACTGAAGCTTTCTTT. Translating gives CAGTGGTANTEAFF.

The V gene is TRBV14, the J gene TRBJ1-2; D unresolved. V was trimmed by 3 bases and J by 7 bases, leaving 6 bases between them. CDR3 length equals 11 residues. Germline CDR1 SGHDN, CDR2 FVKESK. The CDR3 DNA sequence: TGTGCCAGCAGCCAGGGGAGTGGCTACACCTTC. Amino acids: CASSQGSGYTF.

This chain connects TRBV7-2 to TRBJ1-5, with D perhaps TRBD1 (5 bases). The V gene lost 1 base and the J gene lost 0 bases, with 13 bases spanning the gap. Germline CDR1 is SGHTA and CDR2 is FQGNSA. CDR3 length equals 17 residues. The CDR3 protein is CASSLVIGDPSNQPQHF. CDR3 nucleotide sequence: TGTGCCAGCAGCTTAGTTATCGGGGACCCTAGCAATCAGCCCCAGCATTTT.

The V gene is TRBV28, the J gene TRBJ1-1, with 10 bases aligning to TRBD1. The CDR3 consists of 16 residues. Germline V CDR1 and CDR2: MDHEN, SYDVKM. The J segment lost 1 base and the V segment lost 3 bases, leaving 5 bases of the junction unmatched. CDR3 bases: TGTGCCAGCAGTTTCTGGAGGACAGGGGGGAACACTGAAGCTTTCTTT. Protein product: CASSFWRTGGNTEAFF. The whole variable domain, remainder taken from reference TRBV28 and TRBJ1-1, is DVKVTQSSRYLVKRTGEKVFLECVQDMDHENMFWYRQDPGLGLRLIYFSYDVKMKEKGDIPEGYSVSREKKERFSLILESASTNQTSMYLCASSFWRTGGNTEAFFGQGTRLTVV.

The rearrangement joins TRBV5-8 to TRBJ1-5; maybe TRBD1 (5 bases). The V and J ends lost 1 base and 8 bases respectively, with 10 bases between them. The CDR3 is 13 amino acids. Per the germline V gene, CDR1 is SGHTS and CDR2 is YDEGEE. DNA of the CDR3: TGTGCCAGCAGCTTGCGGGGCTTTGAGCCCCAGCATTTT. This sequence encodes CASSLRGFEPQHF.

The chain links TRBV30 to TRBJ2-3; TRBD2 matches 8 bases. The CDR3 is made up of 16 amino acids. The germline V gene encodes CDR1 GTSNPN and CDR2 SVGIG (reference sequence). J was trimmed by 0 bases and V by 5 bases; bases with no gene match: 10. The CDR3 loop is CAWGGSSGKSTDTQYF. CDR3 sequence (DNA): TGTGCCTGGGGGGGGAGTAGCGGGAAAAGCACAGATACGCAGTATTTT.

The CDR3 DNA sequence: TGTGCCAGCAGTGGACTAGTTGGCTACACCTTC. This encodes CASSGLVGYTF. The rearrangement links TRBV25-1 to TRBJ1-2; D remains unclear. This CDR3 contains 11 residues. With 4 bases removed from V and 7 bases from J, the gap between germline ends came to 7 bases. In germline, CDR1 is MGHDK, CDR2 SYGVNS.

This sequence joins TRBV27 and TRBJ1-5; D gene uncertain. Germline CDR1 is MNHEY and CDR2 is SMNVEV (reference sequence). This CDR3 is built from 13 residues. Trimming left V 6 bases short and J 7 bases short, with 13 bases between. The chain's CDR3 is CASSKRSEQPQHF. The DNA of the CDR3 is TGTGCCAGCAGCAAAAGGTCCGAACAGCCCCAGCATTTT.

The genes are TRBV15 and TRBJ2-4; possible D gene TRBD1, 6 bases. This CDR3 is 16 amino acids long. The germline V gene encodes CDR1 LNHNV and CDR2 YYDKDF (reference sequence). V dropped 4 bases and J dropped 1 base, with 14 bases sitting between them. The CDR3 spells CATSTRQVGAKNIQYF. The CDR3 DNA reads TGTGCCACCAGCACCCGACAGGTCGGGGCCAAAAACATTCAGTACTTC. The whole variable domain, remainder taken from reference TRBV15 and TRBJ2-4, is DAMVIQNPRYQVTQFGKPVTLSCSQTLNHNVMYWYQQKSSQAPKLLFHYYDKDFNNEADTPDNFQSRRPNTSFCFLDIRSPGLGDTAMYLCATSTRQVGAKNIQYFGAGTRLSVL.

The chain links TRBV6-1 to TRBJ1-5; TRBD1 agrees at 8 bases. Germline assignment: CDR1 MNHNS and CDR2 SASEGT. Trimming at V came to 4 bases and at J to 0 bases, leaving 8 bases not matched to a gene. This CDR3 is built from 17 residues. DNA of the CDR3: TGTGCCAGCAGTGTCCGACAGGGGTTCTTTAGCAATCAGCCCCAGCATTTT. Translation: CASSVRQGFFSNQPQHF.

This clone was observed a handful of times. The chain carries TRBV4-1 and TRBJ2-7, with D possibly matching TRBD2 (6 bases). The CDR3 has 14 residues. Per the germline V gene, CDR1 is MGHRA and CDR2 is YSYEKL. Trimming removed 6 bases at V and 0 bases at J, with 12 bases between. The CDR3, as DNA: TGCGCCAGCAGTTCTTATAGCGGCTCCTACGAGCAGTACTTC. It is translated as CASSSYSGSYEQYF.